This T cell receptor (beta chain) originates from a study of shared clonotypes between healthy human individuals. Germline CDR1 and CDR2: MNHNS and SASEGT. The CDR3 is made up of 11 amino acids. V was cut by 4 bases and J by 4 bases, with 5 bases left in between. This clone was picked up one time. The table came from immunoSEQ multiplex PCR; TCRdb's copy has only in-frame clones and leaves some out. The sample includes some 580,000 clones, roughly 97% of them seen just once. The clonotype comes from a woman aged 25-40 years in good health. What was sequenced was naive CD4+ T cells sorted from blood. Subset meaning: CD45RA+ positively selected. The rearrangement joins TRBV6-1 to TRBJ2-7; TRBD2 is a possible D gene (5 bases). The CDR3 DNA follows: TGTGCCAGCAGTGCGGGGTACGAGCAGTACTTC. This encodes CASSAGYEQYF.